The source of this T cell receptor beta chain is a study of T cell responses to AZD1222 COVID-19 vaccine. General study findings and limits: Mapped onto spike, vaccine-associated CD4 TCRs spanned it and were dominant at 160-218 and 743-854. Baseline seropositives among AZD1222 recipients totaled only 5 to 7.

The count of this clone is one. The antigen is not known. Method: immunoSEQ multiplex PCR; TCRdb's copy keeps in-frame clones and lacks some. The sample shows some 200,000 clones, just over 90% of them seen only once. The clonotype originates from an adult who received the AZD1222 COVID-19 vaccine. This specimen consisted of peripheral blood, obtained 28 days after the second AZD1222 dose.

CDR3 protein: CASSSTGRSTEAFF. Written as DNA, the CDR3 is TGTGCCAGCAGTTCCACAGGGAGGAGTACTGAAGCTTTCTTT. This chain connects TRBV6-5 to TRBJ1-1, with D perhaps TRBD1 (6 bases). Trimming removed 4 bases at V and 5 bases at J, with 14 bases between. The CDR3 covers 14 residues. Germline lookup yields CDR1 MNHEY and CDR2 SVGAGI.